Presented here are 5 T cell receptor beta chains from one specimen sequenced in a study of cytomegalovirus exposure and HLA in healthy donors. The data were produced by immunoSEQ multiplex PCR, yet TCRdb's version contains in-frame clones alone and is incomplete. The sample has 120,000 or so clones; approximately 88% are singletons. Sequencing was done on a sample of PBMCs. These TCRs come from a man aged 18 to 35 in good health and CMV-seronegative.

This sequence joins TRBV5-4 and TRBJ2-3, with a tentative D call TRBD2 (6 bases). V shed 6 bases and J shed 3 bases, with 23 bases lying between them. Germline loops: CDR1 SGHNT, CDR2 YYREEE (reference sequence). The CDR3 has 17 amino acids. The CDR3, as DNA: TGTGCCAGCACCACCCCGTCTCTGGAGGGTCGAACAGATACGCAGTATTTT. This translates into CASTTPSLEGRTDTQYF.

The rearrangement uses TRBV4-1 and TRBJ2-5; 8 bases are a match to TRBD1. The V gene end was trimmed by 0 bases and the J gene end by 5 bases; junction bases not matched to a gene: 11. The V gene's germline CDR1 is MGHRA and CDR2 YSYEKL. The length of the CDR3 is 17 residues. The CDR3 bases are TGCGCCAGCAGCCAAGATCGAGCAGGGGGCATTCGGGAGACCCAGTACTTC. Protein product: CASSQDRAGGIRETQYF.

The rearrangement joins TRBV9 to TRBJ2-4, with TRBD2 as a possible D gene (6 bases). Per germline, CDR1 SGDLS and CDR2 YYNGEE. Trimming removed 6 bases from V and 4 bases from J, with 17 bases in between. The length of the CDR3 is 15 residues. CDR3 sequence: CASTWTKDGKNIQYF. The CDR3 DNA reads as TGTGCCAGCACTTGGACTAAGGACGGGAAAAACATTCAGTACTTC. The entire variable domain, with the rest obtained from reference TRBV9 and TRBJ2-4, is as follows: DSGVTQTPKHLITATGQRVTLRCSPRSGDLSVYWYQQSLDQGLQFLIQYYNGEERAKGNILERFSAQQFPDLHSELNLSSLELGDSALYFCASTWTKDGKNIQYFGAGTRLSVL.

The chain joins TRBV5-7 to TRBJ1-5; a possible D gene is TRBD1 (5 bases). TRBV5-7 is treated as an ORF (open reading frame) with a function not yet certain. The CDR3 covers 17 residues. The germline V and J ends were trimmed by 4 bases and 2 bases, with 19 bases remaining between them. This CDR3 is CASSKHRGDVCNQPQHF. Here the CDR3 DNA reads TGTGCCAGCAGCAAACATCGGGGGGACGTTTGCAATCAGCCCCAGCATTTT.

The CDR3 region has the DNA TGTGCCAGCAGCGTACGGCAGGGGGCCGCAGATACGCAGTATTTT. This translates into CASSVRQGAADTQYF. The chain is built from TRBV9 and TRBJ2-3; 8 bases line up with TRBD1. Trimming at V came to 1 base and at J to 4 bases, leaving 5 bases not matched to a gene. This CDR3 spans 15 amino acids. Germline lookup yields CDR1 SGDLS and CDR2 YYNGEE.